This T cell receptor (beta chain) originates from a study of pediatric ulcerative colitis. The CDR3 runs 16 residues. Germline values: CDR1 SEHNR, CDR2 FQNEAQ (reference sequence). V was cut by 0 bases and J by 8 bases, with 17 bases left in between. The rectum was sampled with one to two pinch biopsies at colonoscopy. Study-wide results and limits: Repertoires came from total lymphocyte DNA, so rare subsets like regulatory T cells may be missed.

Using immunoSEQ multiplex PCR, the repertoire was profiled, and TCRdb retains in-frame clones only, with some absent. Counted here are 15,000 to 20,000 clones, roughly 80% occurring once; the ten biggest clones make up roughly 7.8%. Regarding this clone: Antigen unknown.

The V call is TRBV7-9, the J call TRBJ2-4; no clear D gene. This TCR was recovered from a boy younger than 18 who was a control in a study of pediatric ulcerative colitis. The sequenced sample was gut tissue. CDR3 in amino acids: CASSLASGSSVDIQYF. The CDR3 nucleotides are TGTGCCAGCAGCTTAGCCTCGGGCAGTTCTGTAGACATTCAGTACTTC.